These 7 T cell receptor beta chains were all obtained from the same sample, sequenced in a study of T-cell memory formation after mild COVID-19. One entry per CDR3 protein, called by TCRdb with MiXCR from the 5' RACE reads. The table has hundreds of thousands of distinct CDR3 sequences, roughly 17% seen once; the top ten hold approximately 3.6%. The specimen sequenced was PBMCs or a T cell subset sorted from them (not recorded which). These receptors were obtained from a man aged 18 to 30 who had mild COVID-19 (a few samples of this study predate the infection). Cell type and time point are not known.

The CDR3: CASSLGWGTSGSYEQYF. CDR3 DNA: TGTGCCAGCAGCTTAGGTTGGGGGACTAGCGGCTCCTACGAGCAGTACTTC. This chain links TRBV7-9 with TRBJ2-7, with 11 bases that match TRBD2. This CDR3 is built from 17 residues. The V and J ends lost 1 base and 0 bases, in that order; junction bases with no gene match: 5. The V gene's germline CDR1 is SEHNR and CDR2 FQNEAQ (reference sequence).

V usage is TRBV5-1 and J usage is TRBJ2-3; the D gene is possibly TRBD2 (6 bases). Trimming cost V 3 bases and J 0 bases, with 11 bases left between them. From germline, CDR1 is SGHRS and CDR2 YFSETQ. The CDR3 covers 15 residues. DNA of the CDR3: TGCGCCAGCAGCTGGCTAGCGATCAGCACAGATACGCAGTATTTT. This gives the protein CASSWLAISTDTQYF.

This clonotype was detected a few times. The chain is built from TRBV5-1 and TRBJ2-3; 10 bases line up with TRBD2. The CDR3 runs 16 residues. CDR1 SGHRS and CDR2 YFSETQ come from the germline V gene. V dropped 4 bases and J dropped 1; count of bases not matched to a gene: 6. The CDR3 bases are TGCGCCAGCAGCCTTAGCGGGGGGCTTGGCACAGATACGCAGTATTTT. This encodes CASSLSGGLGTDTQYF. The variable domain in full, with the rest retrieved from reference TRBV5-1 and TRBJ2-3, is KAGVTQTPRYLIKTRGQQVTLSCSPISGHRSVSWYQQTPGQGLQFLFEYFSETQRNKGNFPGRFSGRQFSNSRSEMNVSTLELGDSALYLCASSLSGGLGTDTQYFGPGTRLTVL.

The V and J genes are TRBV30 and TRBJ1-2; tentatively, D is TRBD1 (5 bases). In germline, CDR1 is GTSNPN, CDR2 SVGIG (reference sequence). CDR3 length equals 14 residues. V gave up 4 bases and J gave up 6 bases, with 18 bases separating them. The CDR3 DNA sequence: TGTGCCTGGACGGAGAGTTGGGGACGAAATGGCTACACCTTC. Translating gives CAWTESWGRNGYTF.

This chain connects TRBV2 to TRBJ2-5; TRBD1 is a possible D gene (6 bases). Germline-derived CDR1 and CDR2 are SNHLY and FYNNEI. The CDR3 loop spans 13 amino acids. Trimming shortened V by 7 bases and J by 4 bases, and 13 bases separated the two germline ends. The CDR3 DNA follows: TGTGCCAGCACCCGGGACATCTTAGAGACCCAGTACTTC. Its protein product is CASTRDILETQYF.

J is TRBJ2-1 and V is TRBV4-2; tentative D call: TRBD1 (6 bases). The V gene's germline CDR1 is LGHNA and CDR2 YNFKEQ. This CDR3 spans 13 amino acids. Trimming shortened V by 3 bases and J by 5 bases, and 8 bases separated the two germline ends. Here the CDR3 reads CASSHGQNNEQFF. The DNA of the CDR3 is TGTGCCAGCAGCCACGGACAGAACAATGAGCAGTTCTTC.

V usage is TRBV18 and J usage is TRBJ1-1, with D hard to call. The germline CDR1 and CDR2 sequences are KGHSH and LQKENI. The CDR3 runs to 16 residues. Trimming stripped 5 bases from V and 1 base from J, with 17 bases between. In DNA, the CDR3 is TGTGCCAGCTCAGTCTTTTCTACCACCGGGAACACTGAAGCTTTCTTT. Translated, it gives CASSVFSTTGNTEAFF. The entire variable domain, with the rest obtained from reference TRBV18 and TRBJ1-1, is as follows: NAGVMQNPRHLVRRRGQEARLRCSPMKGHSHVYWYRQLPEEGLKFMVYLQKENIIDESGMPKERFSAEFPKEGPSILRIQQVVRGDSAAYFCASSVFSTTGNTEAFFGQGTRLTVV.